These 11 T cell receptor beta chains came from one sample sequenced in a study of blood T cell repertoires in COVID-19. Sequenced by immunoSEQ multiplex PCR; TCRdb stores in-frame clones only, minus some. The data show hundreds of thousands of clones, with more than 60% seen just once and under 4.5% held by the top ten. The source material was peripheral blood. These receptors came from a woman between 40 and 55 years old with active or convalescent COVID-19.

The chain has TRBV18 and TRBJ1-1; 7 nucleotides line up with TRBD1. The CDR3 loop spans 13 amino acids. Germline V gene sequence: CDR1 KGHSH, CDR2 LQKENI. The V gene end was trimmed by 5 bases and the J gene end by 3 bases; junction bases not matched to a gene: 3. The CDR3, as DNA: TGTGCCAGCTCAGCCGACAGGGACACTGAAGCTTTCTTT. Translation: CASSADRDTEAFF.

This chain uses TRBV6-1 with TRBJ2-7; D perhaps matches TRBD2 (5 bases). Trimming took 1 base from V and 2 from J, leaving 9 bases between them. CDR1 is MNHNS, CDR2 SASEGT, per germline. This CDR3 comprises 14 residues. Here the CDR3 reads CASSEGGLTYEQYV. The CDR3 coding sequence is TGTGCCAGCAGTGAAGGTGGACTCACCTACGAGCAGTACGTC.

Here the CDR3 reads CASSSGDLPPSDTQYF. DNA for the CDR3: TGCGCCAGCAGCTCGGGGGACCTCCCACCATCAGATACGCAGTATTTT. J is TRBJ2-3 and V is TRBV5-1, with D perhaps matching TRBD2 (6 bases). Trimming cost V 3 bases and J 4 bases, with 18 bases left between them. This CDR3 has 16 amino acids. Germline-derived CDR1 and CDR2 are SGHRS and YFSETQ.

The CDR3 coding sequence is TGTGCCAGCAGCCCCCAGCCAGGGGCAGGGGGCGAAGAGACCCAGTACTTC. This sequence encodes CASSPQPGAGGEETQYF. The chain combines TRBV9 with TRBJ2-5; 8 nucleotides line up with TRBD1. The CDR3 extends over 17 amino acids. CDR1 is SGDLS and CDR2 is YYNGEE in the germline V gene. The J segment lost 3 bases and the V segment lost 4 bases, leaving 14 bases of the junction unmatched.

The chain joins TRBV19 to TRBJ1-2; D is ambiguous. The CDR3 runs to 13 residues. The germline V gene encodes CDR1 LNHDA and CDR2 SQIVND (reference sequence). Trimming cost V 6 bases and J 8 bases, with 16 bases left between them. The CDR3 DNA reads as TGTGCCAGTAGGGGCCGGGGATCGCAAGGCTACACCTTC. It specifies CASRGRGSQGYTF. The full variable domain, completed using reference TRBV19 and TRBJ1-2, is DGGITQSPKYLFRKEGQNVTLSCEQNLNHDAMYWYRQDPGQGLRLIYYSQIVNDFQKGDIAEGYSVSREKKESFPLTVTSAQKNPTAFYLCASRGRGSQGYTFGSGTRLTVV.

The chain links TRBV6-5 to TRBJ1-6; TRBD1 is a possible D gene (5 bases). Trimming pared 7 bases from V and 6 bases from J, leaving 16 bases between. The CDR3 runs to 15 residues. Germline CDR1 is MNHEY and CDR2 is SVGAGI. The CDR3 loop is CASNAGGRGNSPLHF. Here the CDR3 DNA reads TGTGCCAGCAATGCCGGGGGTCGAGGTAATTCACCCCTCCACTTT.

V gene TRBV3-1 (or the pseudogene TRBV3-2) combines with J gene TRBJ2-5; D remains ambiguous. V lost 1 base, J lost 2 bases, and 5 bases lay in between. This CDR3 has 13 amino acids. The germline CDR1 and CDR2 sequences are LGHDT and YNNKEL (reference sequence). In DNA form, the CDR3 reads TGTGCCAGCAGCCAAGCGAGGCAAGAGACCCAGTACTTC. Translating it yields CASSQARQETQYF.

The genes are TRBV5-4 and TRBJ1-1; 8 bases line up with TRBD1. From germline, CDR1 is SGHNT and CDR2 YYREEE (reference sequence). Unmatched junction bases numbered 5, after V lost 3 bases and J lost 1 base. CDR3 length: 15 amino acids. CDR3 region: CASSSRDRPNTEAFF. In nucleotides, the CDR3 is TGTGCCAGCAGCTCAAGGGACAGGCCGAACACTGAAGCTTTCTTT.

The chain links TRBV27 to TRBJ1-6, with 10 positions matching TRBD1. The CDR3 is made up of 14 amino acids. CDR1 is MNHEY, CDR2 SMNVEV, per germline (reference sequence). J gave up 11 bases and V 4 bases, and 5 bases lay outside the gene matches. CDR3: CASSSGQGGTPLHF. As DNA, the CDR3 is TGTGCCAGCAGTTCCGGACAGGGGGGGACACCCCTCCACTTT.

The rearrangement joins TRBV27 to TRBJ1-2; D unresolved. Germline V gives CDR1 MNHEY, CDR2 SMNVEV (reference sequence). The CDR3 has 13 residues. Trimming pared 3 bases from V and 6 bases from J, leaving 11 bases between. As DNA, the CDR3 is TGTGCCAGCAGTTTTCACTCGAGGCATGGCTACACCTTC. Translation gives CASSFHSRHGYTF.

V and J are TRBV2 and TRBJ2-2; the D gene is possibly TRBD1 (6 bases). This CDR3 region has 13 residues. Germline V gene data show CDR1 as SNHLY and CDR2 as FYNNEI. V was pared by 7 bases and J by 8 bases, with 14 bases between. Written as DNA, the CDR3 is TGTGCCAGCAACAGGGTACTCCAGGGGGAGCTGTTTTTT. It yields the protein CASNRVLQGELFF.